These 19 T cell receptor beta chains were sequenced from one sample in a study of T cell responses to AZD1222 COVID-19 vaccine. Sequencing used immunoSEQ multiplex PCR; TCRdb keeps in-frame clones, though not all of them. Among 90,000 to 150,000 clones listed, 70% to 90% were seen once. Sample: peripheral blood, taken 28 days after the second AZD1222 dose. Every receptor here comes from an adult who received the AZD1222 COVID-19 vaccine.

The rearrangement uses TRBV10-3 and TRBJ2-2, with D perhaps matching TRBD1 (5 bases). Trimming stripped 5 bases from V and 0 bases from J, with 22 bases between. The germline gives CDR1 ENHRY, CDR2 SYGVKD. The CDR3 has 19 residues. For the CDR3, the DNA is TGTGCCATCAGTAAAGTCGAAATTTCAGGACACACGAACACCGGGGAGCTGTTTTTT. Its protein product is CAISKVEISGHTNTGELFF.

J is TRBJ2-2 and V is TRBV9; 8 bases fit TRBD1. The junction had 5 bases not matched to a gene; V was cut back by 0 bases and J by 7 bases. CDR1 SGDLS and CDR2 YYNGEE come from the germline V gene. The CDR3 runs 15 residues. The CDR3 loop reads CASSVVGRGHGELFF. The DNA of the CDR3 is TGTGCCAGCAGCGTAGTAGGCAGGGGGCACGGGGAGCTGTTTTTT.

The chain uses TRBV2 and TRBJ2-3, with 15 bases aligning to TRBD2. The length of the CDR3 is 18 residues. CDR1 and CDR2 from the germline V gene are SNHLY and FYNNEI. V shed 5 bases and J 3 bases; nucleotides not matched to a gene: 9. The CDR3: CASSRTSGGALKTDTQYF. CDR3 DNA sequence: TGTGCCAGCAGTAGGACTAGCGGGGGGGCCCTAAAGACAGATACGCAGTATTTT.

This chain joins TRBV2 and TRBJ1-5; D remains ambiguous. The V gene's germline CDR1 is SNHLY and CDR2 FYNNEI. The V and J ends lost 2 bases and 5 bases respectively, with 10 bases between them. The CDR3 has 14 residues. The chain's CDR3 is CASSEREIYQPQHF. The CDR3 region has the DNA TGTGCCAGCAGTGAACGGGAGATCTATCAGCCCCAGCATTTT.

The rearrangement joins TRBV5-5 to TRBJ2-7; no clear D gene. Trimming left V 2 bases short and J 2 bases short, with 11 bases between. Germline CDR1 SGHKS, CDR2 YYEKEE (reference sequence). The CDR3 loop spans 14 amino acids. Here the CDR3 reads CASSLESVTYEQYF. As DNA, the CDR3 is TGTGCCAGCAGCTTAGAGTCTGTAACCTACGAGCAGTACTTC.

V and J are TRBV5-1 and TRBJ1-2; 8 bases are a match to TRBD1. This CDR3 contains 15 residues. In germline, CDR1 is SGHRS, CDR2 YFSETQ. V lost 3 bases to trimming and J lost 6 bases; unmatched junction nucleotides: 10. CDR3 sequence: CASSSRLDRADGYTF. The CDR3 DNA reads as TGCGCCAGCAGCTCAAGATTGGACAGGGCCGATGGCTACACCTTC.

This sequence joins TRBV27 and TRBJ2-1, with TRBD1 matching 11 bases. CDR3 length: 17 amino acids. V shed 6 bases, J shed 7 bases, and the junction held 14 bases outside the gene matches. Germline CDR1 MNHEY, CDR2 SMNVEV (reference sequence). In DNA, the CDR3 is TGTGCCAGCAGCCGGACCGGGACAGGGGGTTTCGCTAATGAGCAGTTCTTC. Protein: CASSRTGTGGFANEQFF.

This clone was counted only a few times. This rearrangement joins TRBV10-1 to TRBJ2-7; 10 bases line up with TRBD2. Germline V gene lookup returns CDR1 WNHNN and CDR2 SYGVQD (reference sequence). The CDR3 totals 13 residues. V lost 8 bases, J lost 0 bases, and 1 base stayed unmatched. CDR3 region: CASPSGSSYEQYF. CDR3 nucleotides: TGCGCCAGCCCTAGCGGGAGCTCCTACGAGCAGTACTTC.

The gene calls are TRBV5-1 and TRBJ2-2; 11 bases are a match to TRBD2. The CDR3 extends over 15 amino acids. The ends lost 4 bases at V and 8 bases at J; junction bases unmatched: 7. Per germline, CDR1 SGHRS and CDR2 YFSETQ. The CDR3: CASSGTTSGVGELFF. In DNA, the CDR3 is TGCGCCAGCAGCGGAACGACTAGCGGGGTAGGGGAGCTGTTTTTT.

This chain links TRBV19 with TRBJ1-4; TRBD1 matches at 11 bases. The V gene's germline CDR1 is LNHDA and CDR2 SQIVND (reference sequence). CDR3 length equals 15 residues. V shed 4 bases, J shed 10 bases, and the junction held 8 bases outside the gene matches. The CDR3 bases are TGTGCCAGTAGTACTGGACAGGGGGCGTTTGGAAAACTGTTTTTT. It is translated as CASSTGQGAFGKLFF. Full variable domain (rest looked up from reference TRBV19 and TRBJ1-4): DGGITQSPKYLFRKEGQNVTLSCEQNLNHDAMYWYRQDPGQGLRLIYYSQIVNDFQKGDIAEGYSVSREKKESFPLTVTSAQKNPTAFYLCASSTGQGAFGKLFFGSGTQLSVL.

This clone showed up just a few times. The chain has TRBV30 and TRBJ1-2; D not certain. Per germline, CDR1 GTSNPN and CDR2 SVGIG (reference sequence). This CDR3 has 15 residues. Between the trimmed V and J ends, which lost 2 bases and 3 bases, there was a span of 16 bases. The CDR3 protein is CAWSPSRWIHYGYTF. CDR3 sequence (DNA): TGTGCCTGGAGTCCGTCGAGGTGGATTCACTATGGCTACACCTTC.

CDR3 in amino acids: CASSSEGSYNSPLHF. As DNA, the CDR3 is TGTGCCAGCAGTTCCGAAGGGTCCTATAATTCACCCCTCCACTTT. The chain couples TRBV6-5 to TRBJ1-6; unclear D gene. Germline CDR1 reads MNHEY; CDR2 reads SVGAGI. The V end lost 4 bases, the J end lost 1 base, and 8 bases lay between the germline ends. The CDR3 has 15 amino acids.

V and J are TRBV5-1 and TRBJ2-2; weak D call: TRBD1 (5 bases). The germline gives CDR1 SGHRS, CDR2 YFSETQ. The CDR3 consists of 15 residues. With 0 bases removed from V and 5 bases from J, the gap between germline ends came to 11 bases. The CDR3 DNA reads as TGCGCCAGCAGCTTGGAGGGCCCAGGGACCGGGGAGCTGTTTTTT. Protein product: CASSLEGPGTGELFF.

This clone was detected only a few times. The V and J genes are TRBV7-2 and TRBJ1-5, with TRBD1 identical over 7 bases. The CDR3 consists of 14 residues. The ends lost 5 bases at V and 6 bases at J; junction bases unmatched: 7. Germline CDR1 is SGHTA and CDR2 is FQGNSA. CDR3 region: CASSPRQGGQPQHF. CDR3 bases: TGTGCCAGCAGCCCGCGACAGGGAGGTCAGCCCCAGCATTTT.

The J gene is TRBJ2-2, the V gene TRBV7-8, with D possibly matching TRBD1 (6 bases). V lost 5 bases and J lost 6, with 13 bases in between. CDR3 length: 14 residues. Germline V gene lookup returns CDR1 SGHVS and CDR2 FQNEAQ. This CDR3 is CASSARGVAGELFF. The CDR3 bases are TGTGCCAGCAGCGCCAGGGGCGTGGCCGGGGAGCTGTTTTTT.

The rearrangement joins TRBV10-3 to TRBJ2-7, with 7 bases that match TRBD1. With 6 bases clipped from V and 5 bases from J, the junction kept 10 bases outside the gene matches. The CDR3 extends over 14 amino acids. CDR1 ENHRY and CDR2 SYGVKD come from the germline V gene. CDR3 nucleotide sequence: TGTGCCATCAGGGTAGACAGGGAGAGACACGAGCAGTACTTC. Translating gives CAIRVDRERHEQYF.

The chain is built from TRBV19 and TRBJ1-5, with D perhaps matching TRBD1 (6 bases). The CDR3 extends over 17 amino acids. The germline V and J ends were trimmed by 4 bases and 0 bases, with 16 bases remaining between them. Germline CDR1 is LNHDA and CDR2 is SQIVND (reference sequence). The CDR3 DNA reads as TGTGCCAGTAGTACACCGACAGGAGACAATAGCAATCAGCCCCAGCATTTT. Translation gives CASSTPTGDNSNQPQHF.

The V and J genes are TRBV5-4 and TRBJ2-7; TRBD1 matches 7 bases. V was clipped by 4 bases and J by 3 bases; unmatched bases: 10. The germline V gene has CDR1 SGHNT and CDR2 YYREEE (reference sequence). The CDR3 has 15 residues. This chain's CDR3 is CASSTGQVSLYEQYF. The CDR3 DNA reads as TGTGCCAGCAGCACCGGACAGGTCTCTCTCTACGAGCAGTACTTC.

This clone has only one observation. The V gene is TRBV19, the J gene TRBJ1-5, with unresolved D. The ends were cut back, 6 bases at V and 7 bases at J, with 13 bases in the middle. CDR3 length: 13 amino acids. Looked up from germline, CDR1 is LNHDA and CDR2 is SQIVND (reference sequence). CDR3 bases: TGTGCCAGTAGGCTGACCCCAACCCAGCCCCAGCATTTT. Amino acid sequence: CASRLTPTQPQHF.